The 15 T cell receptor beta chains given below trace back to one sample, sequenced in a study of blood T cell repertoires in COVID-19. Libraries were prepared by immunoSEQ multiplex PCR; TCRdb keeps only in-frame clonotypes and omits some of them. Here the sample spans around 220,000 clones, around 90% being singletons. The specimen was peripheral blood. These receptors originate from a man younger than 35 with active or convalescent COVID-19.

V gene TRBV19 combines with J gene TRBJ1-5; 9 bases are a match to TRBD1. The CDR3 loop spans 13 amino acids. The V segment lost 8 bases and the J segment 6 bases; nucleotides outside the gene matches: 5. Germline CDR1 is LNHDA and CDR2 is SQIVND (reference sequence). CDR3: CASGGQGSQPQHF. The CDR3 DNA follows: TGTGCCAGTGGGGGACAGGGCAGTCAGCCCCAGCATTTT.

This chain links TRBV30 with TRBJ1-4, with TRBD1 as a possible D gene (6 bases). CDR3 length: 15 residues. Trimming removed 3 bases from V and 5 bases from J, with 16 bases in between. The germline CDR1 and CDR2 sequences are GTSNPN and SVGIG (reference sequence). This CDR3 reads CAWRSATGANEKLFF. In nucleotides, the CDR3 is TGTGCCTGGAGATCCGCGACAGGCGCAAATGAAAAACTGTTTTTT.

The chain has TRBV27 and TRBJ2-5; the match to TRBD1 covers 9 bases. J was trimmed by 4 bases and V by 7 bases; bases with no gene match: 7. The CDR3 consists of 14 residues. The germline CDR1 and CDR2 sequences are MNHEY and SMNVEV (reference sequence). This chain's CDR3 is CASTITGGRETQYF. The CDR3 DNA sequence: TGTGCCAGCACTATAACAGGGGGCAGAGAGACCCAGTACTTC.

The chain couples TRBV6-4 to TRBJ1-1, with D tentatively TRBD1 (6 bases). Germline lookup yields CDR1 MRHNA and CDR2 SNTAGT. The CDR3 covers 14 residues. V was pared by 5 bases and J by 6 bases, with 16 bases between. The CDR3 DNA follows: TGTGCCAGCAGTCCGCATACAGGGACGGCTGAAGCTTTCTTT. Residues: CASSPHTGTAEAFF.

In DNA form, the CDR3 reads TGCGCCAGCAGCCCATATGGACAGGGAGACACTGAAGCTTTCTTT. This gives the protein CASSPYGQGDTEAFF. The chain recombines TRBV5-1 with TRBJ1-1; 8 bases align to TRBD1. Losses at the gene ends were 4 bases for V and 3 bases for J; bases not matched to a gene: 8. The CDR3 totals 15 residues. Germline lookup yields CDR1 SGHRS and CDR2 YFSETQ. Based on the CDR3 plus reference TRBV5-1 and TRBJ1-1, the full variable domain is KAGVTQTPRYLIKTRGQQVTLSCSPISGHRSVSWYQQTPGQGLQFLFEYFSETQRNKGNFPGRFSGRQFSNSRSEMNVSTLELGDSALYLCASSPYGQGDTEAFFGQGTRLTVV.

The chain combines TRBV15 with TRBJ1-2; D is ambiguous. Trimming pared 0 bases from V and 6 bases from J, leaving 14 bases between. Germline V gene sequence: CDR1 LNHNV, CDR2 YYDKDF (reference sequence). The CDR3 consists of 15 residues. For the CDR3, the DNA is TGTGCCACCAGCAGAGATTACCGGGAGGTGGATGGCTACACCTTC. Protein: CATSRDYREVDGYTF. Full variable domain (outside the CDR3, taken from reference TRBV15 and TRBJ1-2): DAMVIQNPRYQVTQFGKPVTLSCSQTLNHNVMYWYQQKSSQAPKLLFHYYDKDFNNEADTPDNFQSRRPNTSFCFLDIRSPGLGDTAMYLCATSRDYREVDGYTFGSGTRLTVV.

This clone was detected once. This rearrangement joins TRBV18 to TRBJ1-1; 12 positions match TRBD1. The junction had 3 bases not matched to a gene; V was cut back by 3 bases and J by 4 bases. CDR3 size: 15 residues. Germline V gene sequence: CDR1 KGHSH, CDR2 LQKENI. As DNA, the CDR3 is TGTGCCAGCTCACCGGGACAGGGGGCGGGCACTGAAGCTTTCTTT. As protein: CASSPGQGAGTEAFF.

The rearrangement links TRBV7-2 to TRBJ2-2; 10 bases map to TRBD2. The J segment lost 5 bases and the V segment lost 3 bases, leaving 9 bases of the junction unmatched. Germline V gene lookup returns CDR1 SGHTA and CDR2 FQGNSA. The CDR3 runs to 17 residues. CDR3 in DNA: TGTGCCAGCAGCTTTGGTCTAGCGGGAGATAGGACCGGGGAGCTGTTTTTT. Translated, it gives CASSFGLAGDRTGELFF.

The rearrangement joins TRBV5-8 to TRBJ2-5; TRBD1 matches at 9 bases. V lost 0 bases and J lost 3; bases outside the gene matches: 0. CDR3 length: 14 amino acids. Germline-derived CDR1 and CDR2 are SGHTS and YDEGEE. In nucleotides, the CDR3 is TGTGCCAGCAGCTTGGGACAGGGGGAAGAGACCCAGTACTTC. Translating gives CASSLGQGEETQYF.

CDR3 in amino acids: CASRFQVATNEKLFF. Written as DNA, the CDR3 is TGTGCAAGTCGATTCCAGGTCGCAACTAATGAAAAACTGTTTTTT. The V call is TRBV12-2, the J call TRBJ1-4; TRBD1 is taken as the D call from the table, unchecked against the DNA. TRBV12-2 is a recognized pseudogene. The CDR3 consists of 15 residues.

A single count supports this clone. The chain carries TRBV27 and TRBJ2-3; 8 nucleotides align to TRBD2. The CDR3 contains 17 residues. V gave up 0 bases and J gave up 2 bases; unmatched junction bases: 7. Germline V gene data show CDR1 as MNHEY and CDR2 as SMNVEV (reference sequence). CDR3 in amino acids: CASSLSLVGRDTDTQYF. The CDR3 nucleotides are TGTGCCAGCAGTTTATCTCTAGTCGGGAGGGACACAGATACGCAGTATTTT.

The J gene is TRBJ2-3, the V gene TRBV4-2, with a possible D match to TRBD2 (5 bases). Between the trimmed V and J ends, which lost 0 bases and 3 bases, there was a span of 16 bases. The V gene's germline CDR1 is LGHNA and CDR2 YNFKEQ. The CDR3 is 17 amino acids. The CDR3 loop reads CASSQDRAGLGTDTQYF. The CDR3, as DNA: TGTGCCAGCAGCCAAGATAGGGCGGGTCTGGGAACAGATACGCAGTATTTT.

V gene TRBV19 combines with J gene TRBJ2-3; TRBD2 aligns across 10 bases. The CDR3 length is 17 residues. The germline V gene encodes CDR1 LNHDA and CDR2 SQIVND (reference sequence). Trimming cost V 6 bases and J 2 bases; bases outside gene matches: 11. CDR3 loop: CASSTFGGTSATDTQYF. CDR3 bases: TGTGCCAGTAGCACGTTCGGGGGGACTAGCGCCACAGATACGCAGTATTTT.

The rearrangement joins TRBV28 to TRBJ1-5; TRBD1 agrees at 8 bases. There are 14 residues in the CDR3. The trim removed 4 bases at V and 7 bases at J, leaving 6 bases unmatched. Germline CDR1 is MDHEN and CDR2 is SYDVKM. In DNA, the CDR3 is TGTGCCAGCAGTTGGACAGGGAGGGTACAGCCCCAGCATTTT. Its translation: CASSWTGRVQPQHF.

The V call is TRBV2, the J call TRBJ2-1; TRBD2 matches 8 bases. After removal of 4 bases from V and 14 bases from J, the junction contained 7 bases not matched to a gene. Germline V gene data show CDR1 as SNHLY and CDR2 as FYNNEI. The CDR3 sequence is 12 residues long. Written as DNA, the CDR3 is TGTGCCAGCAGTGCCTGGACTAGCTTAAAGTTCTTC. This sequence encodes CASSAWTSLKFF.